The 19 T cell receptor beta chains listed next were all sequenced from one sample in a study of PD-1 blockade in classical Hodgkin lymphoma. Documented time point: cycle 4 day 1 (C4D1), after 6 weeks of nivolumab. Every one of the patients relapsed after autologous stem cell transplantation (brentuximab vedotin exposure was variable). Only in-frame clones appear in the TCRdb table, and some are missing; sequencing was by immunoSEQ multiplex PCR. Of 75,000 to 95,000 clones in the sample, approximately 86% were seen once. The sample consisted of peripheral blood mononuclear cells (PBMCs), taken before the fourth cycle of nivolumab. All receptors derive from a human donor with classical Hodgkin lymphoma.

The DNA of the CDR3 is TGTGCCAGCAGCAAAGGCGGACCCAGAGTCACAGATACGCAGTATTTT. Translation gives CASSKGGPRVTDTQYF. This chain links TRBV5-4 with TRBJ2-3; D is unresolved. Trimming stripped 4 bases from V and 2 bases from J, with 17 bases between. There are 16 residues in the CDR3. CDR1 SGHNT and CDR2 YYREEE come from the germline V gene (reference sequence).

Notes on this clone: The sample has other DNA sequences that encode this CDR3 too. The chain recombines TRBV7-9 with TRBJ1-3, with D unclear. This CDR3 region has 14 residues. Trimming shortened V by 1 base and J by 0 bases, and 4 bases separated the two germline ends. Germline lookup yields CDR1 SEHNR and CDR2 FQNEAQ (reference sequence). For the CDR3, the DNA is TGTGCCAGCAGCTTAGGCGTCTCTGGAAACACCATATATTTT. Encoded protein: CASSLGVSGNTIYF.

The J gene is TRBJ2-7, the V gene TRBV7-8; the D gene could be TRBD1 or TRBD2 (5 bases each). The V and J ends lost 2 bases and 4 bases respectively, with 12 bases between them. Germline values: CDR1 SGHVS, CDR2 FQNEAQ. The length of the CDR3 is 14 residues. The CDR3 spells CASSLRGGLYEQYF. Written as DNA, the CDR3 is TGTGCCAGCAGCTTACGGGGCGGCTTATACGAGCAGTACTTC.

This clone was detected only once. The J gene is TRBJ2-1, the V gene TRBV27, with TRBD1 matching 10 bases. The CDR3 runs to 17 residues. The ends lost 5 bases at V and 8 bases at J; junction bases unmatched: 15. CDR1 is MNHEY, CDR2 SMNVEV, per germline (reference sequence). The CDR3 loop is CASSDPGTGALGDEQFF. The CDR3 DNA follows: TGTGCCAGCAGTGACCCGGGGACAGGGGCACTGGGAGATGAGCAGTTCTTC.

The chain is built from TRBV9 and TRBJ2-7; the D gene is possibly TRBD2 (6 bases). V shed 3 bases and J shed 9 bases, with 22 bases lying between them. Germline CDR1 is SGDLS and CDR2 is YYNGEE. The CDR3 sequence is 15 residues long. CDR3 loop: CASSATSSEAWGQYF. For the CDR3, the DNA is TGTGCCAGCAGCGCAACTAGCAGCGAAGCGTGGGGGCAGTACTTC.

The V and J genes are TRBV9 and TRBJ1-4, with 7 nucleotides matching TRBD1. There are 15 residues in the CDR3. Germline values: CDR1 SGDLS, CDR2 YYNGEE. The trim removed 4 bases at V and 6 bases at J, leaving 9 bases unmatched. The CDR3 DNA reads TGTGCCAGCAGCCCTTCCGGACAGGACCATGAAAAACTGTTTTTT. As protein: CASSPSGQDHEKLFF.

The CDR3 sequence is CASSSGTGLYEQYF. In DNA form, the CDR3 reads TGCGCCAGCAGTTCCGGGACAGGGCTATACGAGCAGTACTTC. The chain combines TRBV5-1 with TRBJ2-7, with 9 bases fitting TRBD1. J gave up 4 bases and V 5 bases, and 7 bases lay outside the gene matches. The CDR3 contains 14 residues. Germline CDR1 reads SGHRS; CDR2 reads YFSETQ. Filled out from reference TRBV5-1 and TRBJ2-7, the complete variable domain reads KAGVTQTPRYLIKTRGQQVTLSCSPISGHRSVSWYQQTPGQGLQFLFEYFSETQRNKGNFPGRFSGRQFSNSRSEMNVSTLELGDSALYLCASSSGTGLYEQYFGPGTRLTVT.

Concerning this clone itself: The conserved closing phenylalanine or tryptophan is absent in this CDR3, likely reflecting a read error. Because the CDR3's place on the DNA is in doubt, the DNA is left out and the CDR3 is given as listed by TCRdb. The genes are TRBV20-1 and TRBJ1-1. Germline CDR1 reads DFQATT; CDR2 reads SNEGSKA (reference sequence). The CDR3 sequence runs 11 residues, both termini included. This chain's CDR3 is CSARVGQGVEA.

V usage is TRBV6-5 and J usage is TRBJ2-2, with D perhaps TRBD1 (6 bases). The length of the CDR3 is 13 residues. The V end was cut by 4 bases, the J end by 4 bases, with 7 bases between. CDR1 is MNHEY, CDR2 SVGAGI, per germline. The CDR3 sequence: CASSSQGTGELFF. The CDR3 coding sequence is TGTGCCAGCAGTTCACAGGGCACCGGGGAGCTGTTTTTT.

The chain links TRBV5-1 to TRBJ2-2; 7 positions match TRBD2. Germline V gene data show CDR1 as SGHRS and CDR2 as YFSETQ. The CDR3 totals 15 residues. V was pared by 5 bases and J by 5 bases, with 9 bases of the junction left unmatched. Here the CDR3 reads CASRQDGGGTGELFF. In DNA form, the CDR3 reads TGCGCCAGCAGACAGGACGGCGGGGGAACCGGGGAGCTGTTTTTT.

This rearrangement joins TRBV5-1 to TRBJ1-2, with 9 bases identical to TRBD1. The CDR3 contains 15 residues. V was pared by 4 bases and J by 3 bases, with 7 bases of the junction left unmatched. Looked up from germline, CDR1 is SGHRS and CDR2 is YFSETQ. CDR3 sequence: CASSRGQGFDYGYTF. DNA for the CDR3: TGCGCCAGCAGCAGAGGACAGGGGTTTGACTATGGCTACACCTTC.

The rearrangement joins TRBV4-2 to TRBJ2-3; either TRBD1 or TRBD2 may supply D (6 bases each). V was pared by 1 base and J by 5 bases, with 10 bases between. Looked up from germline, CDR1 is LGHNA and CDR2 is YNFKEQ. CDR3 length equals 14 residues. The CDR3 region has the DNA TGTGCCAGCAGCCAAGGGGGGGCGGGAGATACGCAGTATTTT. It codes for CASSQGGAGDTQYF.

CDR3: CASSLGQGLYF. The CDR3 DNA sequence: TGTGCCAGCAGCCTCGGACAGGGTTTGTACTTC. This chain connects TRBV7-9 to TRBJ2-7; TRBD1 matches at 8 bases. V shed 5 bases and J 12 bases; nucleotides not matched to a gene: 6. Germline lookup yields CDR1 SEHNR and CDR2 FQNEAQ (reference sequence). The CDR3 has 11 residues.

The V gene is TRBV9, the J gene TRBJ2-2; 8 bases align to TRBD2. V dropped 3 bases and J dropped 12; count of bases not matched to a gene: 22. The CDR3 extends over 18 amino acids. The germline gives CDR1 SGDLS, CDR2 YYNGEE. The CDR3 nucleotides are TGTGCCAGCAGCGCGAGCCCCCTCCCCCTGCGGGAGCGGGGGAAGCTGTTTTTT. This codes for CASSASPLPLRERGKLFF.

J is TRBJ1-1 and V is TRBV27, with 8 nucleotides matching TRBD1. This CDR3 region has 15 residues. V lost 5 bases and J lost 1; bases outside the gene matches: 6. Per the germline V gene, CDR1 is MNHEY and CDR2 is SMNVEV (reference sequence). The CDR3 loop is CASSVQGDPNTEAFF. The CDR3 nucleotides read TGTGCCAGCAGTGTACAGGGGGACCCGAACACTGAAGCTTTCTTT.

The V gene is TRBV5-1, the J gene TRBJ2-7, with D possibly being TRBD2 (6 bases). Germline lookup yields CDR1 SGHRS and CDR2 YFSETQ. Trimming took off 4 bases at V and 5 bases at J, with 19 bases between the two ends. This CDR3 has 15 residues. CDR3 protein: CASSHPGGRPHEQYF. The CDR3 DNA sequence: TGCGCCAGCAGCCACCCTGGAGGGAGGCCCCACGAGCAGTACTTC. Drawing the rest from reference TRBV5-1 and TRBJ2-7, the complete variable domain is KAGVTQTPRYLIKTRGQQVTLSCSPISGHRSVSWYQQTPGQGLQFLFEYFSETQRNKGNFPGRFSGRQFSNSRSEMNVSTLELGDSALYLCASSHPGGRPHEQYFGPGTRLTVT.

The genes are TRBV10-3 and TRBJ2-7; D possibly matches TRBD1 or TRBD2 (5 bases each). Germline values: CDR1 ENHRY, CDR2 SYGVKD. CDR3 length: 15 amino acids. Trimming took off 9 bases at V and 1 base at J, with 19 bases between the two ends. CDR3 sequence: CAISRHRRNSYEQYF. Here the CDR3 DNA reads TGTGCCATTAGCAGGCACAGGAGGAATTCCTACGAGCAGTACTTC.

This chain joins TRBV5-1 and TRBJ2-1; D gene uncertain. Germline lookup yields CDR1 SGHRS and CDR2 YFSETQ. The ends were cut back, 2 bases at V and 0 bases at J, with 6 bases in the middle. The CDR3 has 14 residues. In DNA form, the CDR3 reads TGCGCCAGCAGCTTTGGCGACTCCTACAATGAGCAGTTCTTC. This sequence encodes CASSFGDSYNEQFF.

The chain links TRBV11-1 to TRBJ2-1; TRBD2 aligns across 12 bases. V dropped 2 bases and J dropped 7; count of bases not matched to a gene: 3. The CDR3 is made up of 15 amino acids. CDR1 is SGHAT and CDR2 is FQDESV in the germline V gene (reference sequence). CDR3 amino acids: CASSLRLAGVNEQFF. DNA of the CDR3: TGTGCCAGCAGCTTACGACTAGCGGGAGTTAATGAGCAGTTCTTC.